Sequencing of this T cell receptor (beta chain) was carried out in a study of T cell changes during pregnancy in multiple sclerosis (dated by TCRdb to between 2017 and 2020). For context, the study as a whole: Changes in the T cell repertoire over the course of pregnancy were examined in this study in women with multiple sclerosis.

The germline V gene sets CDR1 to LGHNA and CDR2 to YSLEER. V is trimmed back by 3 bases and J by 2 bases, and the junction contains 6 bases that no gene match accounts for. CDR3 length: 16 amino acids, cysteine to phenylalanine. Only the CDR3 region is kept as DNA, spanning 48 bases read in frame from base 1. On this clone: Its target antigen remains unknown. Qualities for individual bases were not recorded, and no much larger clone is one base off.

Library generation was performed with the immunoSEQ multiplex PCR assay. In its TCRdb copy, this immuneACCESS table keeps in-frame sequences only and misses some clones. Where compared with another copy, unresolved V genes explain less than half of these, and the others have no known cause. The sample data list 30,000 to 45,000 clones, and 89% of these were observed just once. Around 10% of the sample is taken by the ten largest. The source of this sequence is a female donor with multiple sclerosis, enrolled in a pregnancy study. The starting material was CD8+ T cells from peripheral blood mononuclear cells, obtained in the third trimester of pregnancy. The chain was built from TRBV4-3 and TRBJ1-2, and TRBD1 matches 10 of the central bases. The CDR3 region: CASSHGTGDLNYGYTF. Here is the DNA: TGCGCCAGCAGCCACGGGACAGGGGACTTAAACTATGGCTACACCTTC.